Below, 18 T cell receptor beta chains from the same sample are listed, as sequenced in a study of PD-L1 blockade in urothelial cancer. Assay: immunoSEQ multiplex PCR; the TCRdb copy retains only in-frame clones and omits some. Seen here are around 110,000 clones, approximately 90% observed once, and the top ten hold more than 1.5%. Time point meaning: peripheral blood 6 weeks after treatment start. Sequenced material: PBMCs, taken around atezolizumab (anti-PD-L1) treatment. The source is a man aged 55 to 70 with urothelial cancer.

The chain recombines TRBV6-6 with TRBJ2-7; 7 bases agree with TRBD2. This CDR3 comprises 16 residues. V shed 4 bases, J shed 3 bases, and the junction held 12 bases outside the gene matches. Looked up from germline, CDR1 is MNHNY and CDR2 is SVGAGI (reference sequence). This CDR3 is CASSFPRGAGNYEQYF. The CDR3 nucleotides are TGTGCCAGCAGTTTCCCCCGTGGAGCGGGGAACTACGAGCAGTACTTC.

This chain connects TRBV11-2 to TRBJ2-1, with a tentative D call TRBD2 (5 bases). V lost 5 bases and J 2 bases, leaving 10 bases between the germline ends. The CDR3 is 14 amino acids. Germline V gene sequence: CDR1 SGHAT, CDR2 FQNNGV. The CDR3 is CASSPSGPYNEQFF. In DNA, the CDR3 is TGTGCCAGCAGCCCCAGCGGTCCCTACAATGAGCAGTTCTTC. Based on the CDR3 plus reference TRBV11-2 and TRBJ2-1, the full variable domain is EAGVAQSPRYKIIEKRQSVAFWCNPISGHATLYWYQQILGQGPKLLIQFQNNGVVDDSQLPKDRFSAERLKGVDSTLKIQPAKLEDSAVYLCASSPSGPYNEQFFGPGTRLTVL.

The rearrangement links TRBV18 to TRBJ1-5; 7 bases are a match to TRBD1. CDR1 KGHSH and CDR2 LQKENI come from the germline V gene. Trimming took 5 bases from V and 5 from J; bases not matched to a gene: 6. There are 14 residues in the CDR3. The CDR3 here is CASSSTGSDQPQHF. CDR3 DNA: TGTGCCAGCTCATCGACAGGGAGCGATCAGCCCCAGCATTTT.

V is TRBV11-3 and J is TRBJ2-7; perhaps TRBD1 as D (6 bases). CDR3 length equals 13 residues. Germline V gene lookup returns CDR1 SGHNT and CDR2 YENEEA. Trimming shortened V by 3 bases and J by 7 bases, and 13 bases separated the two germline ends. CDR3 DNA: TGTGCCAGCAGCTTCCAGGGGTCAGGGGAGCAGTACTTC. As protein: CASSFQGSGEQYF.

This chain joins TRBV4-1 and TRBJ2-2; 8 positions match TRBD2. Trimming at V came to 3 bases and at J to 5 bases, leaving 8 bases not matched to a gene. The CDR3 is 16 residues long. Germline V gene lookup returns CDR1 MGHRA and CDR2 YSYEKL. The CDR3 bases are TGCGCCAGCAGCCAGAGCGGGGGCACCCTGACCGGGGAGCTGTTTTTT. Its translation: CASSQSGGTLTGELFF.

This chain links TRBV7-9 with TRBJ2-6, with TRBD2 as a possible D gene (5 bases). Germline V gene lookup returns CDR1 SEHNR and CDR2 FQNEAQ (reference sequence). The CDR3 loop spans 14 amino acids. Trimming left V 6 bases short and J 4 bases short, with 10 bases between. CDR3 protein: CASSVGVGANVLTF. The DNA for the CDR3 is TGTGCCAGCAGTGTCGGGGTCGGGGCCAACGTCCTGACTTTC.

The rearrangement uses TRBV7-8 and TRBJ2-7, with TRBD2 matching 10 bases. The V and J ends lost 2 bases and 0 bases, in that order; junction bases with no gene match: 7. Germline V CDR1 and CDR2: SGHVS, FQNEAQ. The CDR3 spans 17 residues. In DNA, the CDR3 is TGTGCCAGCAGCTTACGGACTAGCGGAACTTTCTCCTACGAGCAGTACTTC. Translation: CASSLRTSGTFSYEQYF.

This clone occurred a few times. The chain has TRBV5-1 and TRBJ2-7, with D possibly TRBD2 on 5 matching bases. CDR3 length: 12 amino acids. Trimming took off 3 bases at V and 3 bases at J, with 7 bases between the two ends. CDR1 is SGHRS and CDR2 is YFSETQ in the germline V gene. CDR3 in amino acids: CASSSRGYEQYF. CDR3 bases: TGCGCCAGCAGCTCACGGGGCTACGAGCAGTACTTC.

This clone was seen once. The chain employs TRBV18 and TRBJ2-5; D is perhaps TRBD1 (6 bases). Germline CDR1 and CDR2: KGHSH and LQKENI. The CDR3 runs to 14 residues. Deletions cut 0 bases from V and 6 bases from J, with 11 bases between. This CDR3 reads CASSPPTGRQTQYF. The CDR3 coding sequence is TGTGCCAGCTCACCACCAACAGGGCGACAGACCCAGTACTTC.

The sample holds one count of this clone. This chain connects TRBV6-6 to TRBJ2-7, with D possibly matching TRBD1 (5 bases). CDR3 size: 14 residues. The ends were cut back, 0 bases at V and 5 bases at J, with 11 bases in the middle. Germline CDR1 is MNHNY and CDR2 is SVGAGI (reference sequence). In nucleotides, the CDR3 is TGTGCCAGCAGTTACTCGGCAGGGCCCAACGAGCAGTACTTC. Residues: CASSYSAGPNEQYF.

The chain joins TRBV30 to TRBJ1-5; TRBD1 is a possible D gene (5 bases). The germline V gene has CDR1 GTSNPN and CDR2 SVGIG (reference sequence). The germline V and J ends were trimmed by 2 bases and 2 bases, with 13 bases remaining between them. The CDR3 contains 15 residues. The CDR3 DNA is TGTGCCTGGAGTTCAGGGTTTGGTGGCAATCAGCCCCAGCATTTT. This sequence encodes CAWSSGFGGNQPQHF.

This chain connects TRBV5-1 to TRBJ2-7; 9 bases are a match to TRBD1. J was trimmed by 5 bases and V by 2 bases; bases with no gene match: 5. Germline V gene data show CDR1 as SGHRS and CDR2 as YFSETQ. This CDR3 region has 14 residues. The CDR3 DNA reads TGCGCCAGCAGCTTAGGGACAGGGAGCCACGAGCAGTACTTC. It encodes CASSLGTGSHEQYF.

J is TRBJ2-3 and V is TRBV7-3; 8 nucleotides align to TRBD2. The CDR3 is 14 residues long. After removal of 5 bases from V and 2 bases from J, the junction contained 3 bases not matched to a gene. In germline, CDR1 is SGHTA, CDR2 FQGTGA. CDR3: CASSPGLATDTQYF. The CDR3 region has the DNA TGTGCCAGCAGCCCCGGACTAGCCACAGATACGCAGTATTTT.

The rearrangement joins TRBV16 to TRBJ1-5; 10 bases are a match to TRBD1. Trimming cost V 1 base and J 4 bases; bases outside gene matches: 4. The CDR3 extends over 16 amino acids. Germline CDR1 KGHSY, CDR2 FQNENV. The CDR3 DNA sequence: TGTGCCAGCAGCCAATACCCGGGACAGGGGAATCAGCCCCAGCATTTT. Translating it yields CASSQYPGQGNQPQHF.

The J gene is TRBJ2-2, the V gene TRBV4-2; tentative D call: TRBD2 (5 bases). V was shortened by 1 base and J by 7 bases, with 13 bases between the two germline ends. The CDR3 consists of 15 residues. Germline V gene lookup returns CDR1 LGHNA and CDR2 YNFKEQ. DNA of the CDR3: TGTGCCAGCAGCCAAGGACCCGAGGGCGGCGGGGAGCTGTTTTTT. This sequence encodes CASSQGPEGGGELFF.

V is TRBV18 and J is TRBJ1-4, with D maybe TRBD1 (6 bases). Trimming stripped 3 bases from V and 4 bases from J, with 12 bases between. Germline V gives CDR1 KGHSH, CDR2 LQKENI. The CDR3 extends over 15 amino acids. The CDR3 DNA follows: TGTGCCAGCTCACCGAAAGCAGGGGTTAATGAAAAACTGTTTTTT. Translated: CASSPKAGVNEKLFF.

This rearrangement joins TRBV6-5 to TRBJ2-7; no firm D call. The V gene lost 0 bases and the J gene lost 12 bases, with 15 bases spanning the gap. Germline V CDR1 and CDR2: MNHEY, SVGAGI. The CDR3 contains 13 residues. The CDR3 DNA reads TGTGCCAGCAGTTACTCATGGGCAGGTCCAGGGTACTTC. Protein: CASSYSWAGPGYF.

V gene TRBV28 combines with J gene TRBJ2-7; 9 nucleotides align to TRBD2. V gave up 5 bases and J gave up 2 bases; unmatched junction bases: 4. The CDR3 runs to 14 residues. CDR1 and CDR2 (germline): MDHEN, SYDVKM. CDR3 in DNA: TGTGCCAGCAGTCTTCCTAGCGGGGCCTACGAGCAGTACTTC. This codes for CASSLPSGAYEQYF.